A single sample gave rise to the 32 T cell receptor beta chains below, sequenced in a study of T cells in localized non-small cell lung cancer. The method was immunoSEQ multiplex PCR; TCRdb's version includes in-frame clones alone and lacks a portion of them. Found here are about 48,000 clones, approximately 80% of them singletons; the top ten hold about 15%. The source was peripheral blood, collected before any cancer treatment. These TCRs come from a man aged 40-75 years with stage I squamous cell lung carcinoma.

DNA for the CDR3: TGTGCCAGCAGCCCTTTTGGAGCGGGGGGGGTCGGTGAGCAGTTCTTC. Its protein product is CASSPFGAGGVGEQFF. This sequence joins TRBV14 and TRBJ2-1; 10 nucleotides match TRBD2. After removal of 4 bases from V and 9 bases from J, the junction contained 12 bases not matched to a gene. CDR1 SGHDN and CDR2 FVKESK come from the germline V gene. CDR3 size: 16 residues. Filled out from reference TRBV14 and TRBJ2-1, the complete variable domain reads EAGVTQFPSHSVIEKGQTVTLRCDPISGHDNLYWYRRVMGKEIKFLLHFVKESKQDESGMPNNRFLAERTGGTYSTLKVQPAELEDSGVYFCASSPFGAGGVGEQFFGPGTRLTVL.

The genes are TRBV28 and TRBJ2-4, with D possibly TRBD2 on 6 matching bases. The CDR3 is 15 residues long. V was clipped by 3 bases and J by 0 bases, with 9 bases between them. Germline CDR1 MDHEN, CDR2 SYDVKM. This CDR3 reads CASSFRELAKNIQYF. CDR3 sequence (DNA): TGTGCCAGCAGTTTTCGGGAGTTAGCCAAAAACATTCAGTACTTC. The full variable domain, rest sourced from reference TRBV28 and TRBJ2-4, is DVKVTQSSRYLVKRTGEKVFLECVQDMDHENMFWYRQDPGLGLRLIYFSYDVKMKEKGDIPEGYSVSREKKERFSLILESASTNQTSMYLCASSFRELAKNIQYFGAGTRLSVL.

The J gene is TRBJ2-5, the V gene TRBV28, with a tentative D call TRBD2 (6 bases). From germline, CDR1 is MDHEN and CDR2 SYDVKM. Trimming left V 3 bases short and J 5 bases short, with 13 bases between. The CDR3 extends over 14 amino acids. CDR3 sequence reads: CASSFGRGRETQYF. CDR3 in DNA: TGTGCCAGCAGTTTCGGGCGGGGTCGGGAGACCCAGTACTTC.

V gene TRBV19 combines with J gene TRBJ1-5, with D perhaps matching TRBD1 (6 bases). The germline V gene has CDR1 LNHDA and CDR2 SQIVND (reference sequence). The V end lost 5 bases, the J end lost 3 bases, and 14 bases lay between the germline ends. There are 15 residues in the CDR3. CDR3 bases: TGTGCCAGTAGTTGGGACATAAGGCCCAATCAGCCCCAGCATTTT. Encoded protein: CASSWDIRPNQPQHF.

Only one count was recorded for this clone. The chain employs TRBV6-6 and TRBJ2-1; D gene ambiguous. Germline V gene data show CDR1 as MNHNY and CDR2 as SVGAGI (reference sequence). This CDR3 comprises 15 residues. Trimming stripped 0 bases from V and 7 bases from J, with 13 bases between. Here the CDR3 reads CASSYSSPSVNEQFF. DNA of the CDR3: TGTGCCAGCAGTTACTCGAGTCCTTCGGTGAATGAGCAGTTCTTC.

The rearrangement uses TRBV27 and TRBJ1-2; perhaps TRBD1 as D (5 bases). CDR1 MNHEY and CDR2 SMNVEV come from the germline V gene (reference sequence). V lost 0 bases and J 4 bases, leaving 12 bases between the germline ends. This CDR3 comprises 15 residues. The chain's CDR3 is CASSLSGQQVYGYTF. As DNA, the CDR3 is TGTGCCAGCAGTTTATCGGGGCAACAGGTCTATGGCTACACCTTC.

This rearrangement joins TRBV6-4 to TRBJ1-5; D remains ambiguous. Between the trimmed V and J ends, which lost 6 bases and 4 bases, there was a span of 10 bases. The CDR3 loop spans 13 amino acids. Looked up from germline, CDR1 is MRHNA and CDR2 is SNTAGT. CDR3 region: CASSPGPNQPQHF. The CDR3 nucleotides read TGTGCCAGCAGCCCCGGACCTAATCAGCCCCAGCATTTT.

This rearrangement joins TRBV30 to TRBJ1-5; D call uncertain. From germline, CDR1 is GTSNPN and CDR2 SVGIG (reference sequence). This CDR3 is 12 amino acids long. The ends were cut back, 1 base at V and 6 bases at J, with 7 bases in the middle. The CDR3 sequence is CAWSETAQPQHF. The CDR3 nucleotides are TGTGCCTGGAGTGAAACGGCTCAGCCCCAGCATTTT.

Comments on this clone: A much larger clone differs from this one at a single base, so this may be a read error. The same CDR3 is also encoded by other DNA sequences in this sample. The rearrangement links TRBV7-7 to TRBJ2-3, with TRBD1 matching over 8 bases. Germline trimming cut 3 bases from V and 5 bases from J; bases unmatched to any gene: 4. The CDR3 covers 14 residues. Germline V lookup: CDR1 SSHAT, CDR2 FNYEAQ (reference sequence). The CDR3 coding sequence is TGTGCCAGCAGCTTGGGGACAGGCCTAGATACGCAGTATTTT. It yields the protein CASSLGTGLDTQYF.

In its sample, this clone was seen a few times. This chain links TRBV30 with TRBJ1-3; D is perhaps TRBD1 (5 bases). The CDR3 has 14 residues. In germline, CDR1 is GTSNPN, CDR2 SVGIG (reference sequence). With 3 bases removed from V and 4 bases from J, the gap between germline ends came to 13 bases. The CDR3: CAWSAPGRGNTIYF. The CDR3, as DNA: TGTGCCTGGAGCGCCCCGGGGCGAGGAAACACCATATATTTT.

The J gene is TRBJ2-1, the V gene TRBV4-3; 11 positions match TRBD2. Germline loops: CDR1 LGHNA, CDR2 YSLEER. The junction had 6 bases not matched to a gene; V was cut back by 2 bases and J by 6 bases. The CDR3 is 16 residues long. The CDR3 DNA follows: TGCGCCAGCAGCCAACATAGCGGGGGGGCCCTCAATGAGCAGTTCTTC. As protein: CASSQHSGGALNEQFF.

As to this clone: This may arise from a read error, as a much more abundant clone is one base away. Additional DNA sequences in this sample encode the identical CDR3. This chain links TRBV5-4 with TRBJ1-2; 12 bases are shared with TRBD1. Germline V gene sequence: CDR1 SGHNT, CDR2 YYREEE (reference sequence). The CDR3 is 15 amino acids. CDR3 protein: CAGSGEGQGALGYTF. The DNA of the CDR3 is TGTGCCGGCAGCGGCGAGGGACAGGGGGCATTGGGCTACACCTTC.

The chain carries TRBV7-2 and TRBJ1-2, with D tentatively TRBD1 (6 bases). CDR1 is SGHTA, CDR2 FQGNSA, per germline. The CDR3 consists of 13 residues. V was pared by 6 bases and J by 2 bases, with 10 bases between. The CDR3: CASSRQENYGYTF. The CDR3, as DNA: TGTGCCAGCAGTAGACAGGAGAACTATGGCTACACCTTC.

The J gene is TRBJ2-1, the V gene TRBV28, with D perhaps TRBD1 (6 bases). Trimming took off 2 bases at V and 1 base at J, with 21 bases between the two ends. This CDR3 spans 19 amino acids. The V gene's germline CDR1 is MDHEN and CDR2 SYDVKM. CDR3: CASSLRGYLVLRSYNEQFF. The CDR3 nucleotides are TGTGCCAGCAGTTTAAGGGGGTACCTGGTGTTACGGTCCTACAATGAGCAGTTCTTC.

V gene TRBV7-4 combines with J gene TRBJ1-5; 9 nucleotides align to TRBD1. After removal of 4 bases from V and 1 base from J, the junction contained 2 bases not matched to a gene. CDR3 size: 15 residues. The V gene's germline CDR1 is SGHVT and CDR2 SQSDAQ. CDR3 sequence reads: CASSCGQGSNQPQHF. CDR3 coding DNA: TGTGCCAGCAGCTGCGGACAGGGGAGCAATCAGCCCCAGCATTTT.

This clone came up a few times. The chain is built from TRBV4-1 and TRBJ2-5; tentatively, D is TRBD2 (6 bases). The CDR3 length is 16 residues. The V and J ends lost 3 bases and 4 bases respectively, with 18 bases between them. Germline lookup yields CDR1 MGHRA and CDR2 YSYEKL. The CDR3 region is CASSQEGLPVPETQYF. The DNA of the CDR3 is TGCGCCAGCAGCCAGGAGGGTCTCCCGGTCCCAGAGACCCAGTACTTC.

The chain is built from TRBV28 and TRBJ2-3, with 7 bases aligning to TRBD1. The J segment lost 0 bases and the V segment lost 11 bases, leaving 5 bases of the junction unmatched. Germline CDR1 and CDR2: MDHEN and SYDVKM. CDR3 length equals 13 residues. In DNA form, the CDR3 reads TGTGCCGCAGAGGGGGCTAGCACAGATACGCAGTATTTT. Translated, it gives CAAEGASTDTQYF.

This clone has a handful of counts. This chain connects TRBV11-2 to TRBJ2-7; the D gene is possibly TRBD1 (6 bases). CDR3 length equals 13 residues. From germline, CDR1 is SGHAT and CDR2 FQNNGV. V was shortened by 1 base and J by 7 bases, with 11 bases between the two germline ends. The CDR3: CASSLGQGREQYF. The CDR3 DNA is TGTGCCAGCAGCTTAGGTCAGGGGCGAGAGCAGTACTTC. Combining the CDR3 with reference TRBV11-2 and TRBJ2-7 gives the whole variable domain EAGVAQSPRYKIIEKRQSVAFWCNPISGHATLYWYQQILGQGPKLLIQFQNNGVVDDSQLPKDRFSAERLKGVDSTLKIQPAKLEDSAVYLCASSLGQGREQYFGPGTRLTVT.

To note about this clone: An end of the junction does not agree with germline; a read error may underlie this. The chain combines TRBV9 with TRBJ1-2; D perhaps matches TRBD1 (6 bases). The CDR3 runs to 12 residues. Germline V gene sequence: CDR1 SGDLS, CDR2 YYNGEE. The DNA for the CDR3 is TGTGCCAGCAGCGGTGGACAGCGCCGATTGGACTTC. Translating it yields CASSGGQRRLDF.

The chain has TRBV6-5 and TRBJ1-2; D is unresolved. Trimming pared 5 bases from V and 4 bases from J, leaving 11 bases between. This CDR3 has 13 amino acids. CDR1 is MNHEY, CDR2 SVGAGI, per germline. CDR3 region: CASSRDGGYGYTF. The DNA of the CDR3 is TGTGCCAGCAGTCGAGACGGAGGCTATGGCTACACCTTC.

V and J are TRBV21-1 and TRBJ2-2; the table's D gene call, TRBD2, was not cross checked with the DNA. TRBV21-1 is recorded as a pseudogene. The CDR3 totals 19 residues. DNA for the CDR3: TGTGCCAGCAGCAAAGTTGGTAGCGGGGGACCTGCGAACACCGGGGAGCTGTTTTTT. Translating gives CASSKVGSGGPANTGELFF.

The genes are TRBV5-5 and TRBJ1-4; 8 bases agree with TRBD1. Per the germline V gene, CDR1 is SGHKS and CDR2 is YYEKEE (reference sequence). V lost 2 bases and J lost 8; bases outside the gene matches: 5. The CDR3 runs 14 residues. CDR3 protein: CASSLGQGYEKLFF. DNA for the CDR3: TGTGCCAGCAGCTTAGGACAGGGATACGAAAAACTGTTTTTT. The whole variable domain, remainder taken from reference TRBV5-5 and TRBJ1-4, is DAGVTQSPTHLIKTRGQQVTLRCSPISGHKSVSWYQQVLGQGPQFIFQYYEKEERGRGNFPDRFSARQFPNYSSELNVNALLLGDSALYLCASSLGQGYEKLFFGSGTQLSVL.

This clone has a handful of counts. The chain joins TRBV2 to TRBJ2-2; TRBD1 matches 7 bases. The J segment lost 13 bases and the V segment lost 5 bases, leaving 10 bases of the junction unmatched. This CDR3 region has 13 residues. Germline values: CDR1 SNHLY, CDR2 FYNNEI. CDR3 region: CASSTGGYRGLFF. CDR3 nucleotide sequence: TGTGCCAGCAGTACTGGGGGCTACAGGGGGCTGTTTTTT.

This rearrangement joins TRBV4-3 to TRBJ1-5, with D perhaps matching TRBD1 (5 bases). V lost 2 bases and J lost 7, with 15 bases in between. This CDR3 has 15 amino acids. Germline lookup yields CDR1 LGHNA and CDR2 YSLEER. CDR3: CASSQLTGWGQPQHF. The CDR3 nucleotides are TGCGCCAGCAGCCAACTTACCGGATGGGGGCAGCCCCAGCATTTT.

The chain carries TRBV15 and TRBJ1-4; D possibly corresponds to TRBD1 (5 bases). Germline V CDR1 and CDR2: LNHNV, YYDKDF (reference sequence). V was shortened by 5 bases and J by 8 bases, with 18 bases between the two germline ends. The CDR3 loop spans 15 amino acids. CDR3 amino acids: CATSSLPQGGEKLFF. The CDR3 DNA reads as TGTGCCACCAGCTCGCTTCCCCAGGGAGGAGAAAAACTGTTTTTT.

The gene calls are TRBV5-4 and TRBJ2-5; 7 bases map to TRBD2. CDR3 length equals 14 residues. From germline, CDR1 is SGHNT and CDR2 YYREEE (reference sequence). With 3 bases clipped from V and 3 bases from J, the junction kept 5 bases outside the gene matches. Here the CDR3 reads CASSSGGSKETQYF. As DNA, the CDR3 is TGTGCCAGCAGCTCCGGGGGGAGCAAAGAGACCCAGTACTTC.

V gene TRBV7-6 combines with J gene TRBJ2-3; 9 bases align to TRBD1. The ends lost 5 bases at V and 1 base at J; junction bases unmatched: 7. CDR3 length: 16 amino acids. In germline, CDR1 is SGHVS, CDR2 FNYEAQ. CDR3 loop: CASSPQQGAGTDTQYF. CDR3 coding DNA: TGTGCCAGCAGCCCTCAACAGGGGGCGGGCACAGATACGCAGTATTTT.

The genes are TRBV5-8 and TRBJ1-1; possible D gene TRBD1, 6 bases. CDR1 SGHTS and CDR2 YDEGEE come from the germline V gene. Trimming took 4 bases from V and 10 from J, leaving 23 bases between them. The CDR3 covers 15 residues. The chain's CDR3 is CASSAGTPRTNGAFF. Here the CDR3 DNA reads TGTGCCAGCAGCGCTGGGACACCCAGAACGAACGGAGCTTTCTTT.

V is TRBV5-6 and J is TRBJ1-1; D is uncertain. Germline loops: CDR1 SGHDT, CDR2 YYEEEE. This CDR3 region has 14 residues. V was clipped by 2 bases and J by 11 bases, with 19 bases between them. CDR3 protein: CASSFINGNGLAFF. CDR3 in DNA: TGTGCCAGCAGCTTTATAAATGGGAACGGATTGGCTTTCTTT.

V usage is TRBV5-1 and J usage is TRBJ1-4; TRBD1 agrees at 8 bases. Trimming removed 0 bases from V and 5 bases from J; junction bases left unmatched: 0. The CDR3 is 14 amino acids. CDR1 and CDR2 (germline): SGHRS, YFSETQ. The CDR3 DNA is TGCGCCAGCAGCTTGGGGACAGGGAATGAAAAACTGTTTTTT. Translation gives CASSLGTGNEKLFF.

The CDR3 nucleotides read TGTGCCAGCAGCTCGATGGGGGGGAATGGCTACACCTTC. Amino acids: CASSSMGGNGYTF. V and J are TRBV6-5 and TRBJ1-2, with D possibly matching TRBD1 (5 bases). Trimming removed 6 bases at V and 6 bases at J, with 14 bases between. CDR3 length equals 13 residues. Germline CDR1 and CDR2: MNHEY and SVGAGI.

The J gene is TRBJ2-3, the V gene TRBV15; 9 bases align to TRBD1. Germline V gene data show CDR1 as LNHNV and CDR2 as YYDKDF (reference sequence). This CDR3 has 15 amino acids. Germline trimming cut 2 bases from V and 4 bases from J; bases unmatched to any gene: 4. The CDR3 DNA is TGTGCCACCAGCAGACCGACAGGGGGTCCAGATACGCAGTATTTT. This gives the protein CATSRPTGGPDTQYF.